This T cell receptor (beta chain) was documented in a study of early T cells in non-severe SARS-CoV-2 infection. The overall study: Chains from this unsorted whole-blood bulk RNA could not be paired. Regarding the study as a whole: Anti-spike CD8 responses were favored in VDJdb matching, and private and CD4 specificities were missed.

This clonotype occurred many times. Its antigen remains unknown. Separate cDNA molecules each had unique molecular identifiers attached to them. Each CDR3 protein gets one entry after TCRdb re-called the 5' RACE reads with MiXCR. The table has 65,000 to 90,000 distinct CDR3 sequences, roughly an eighth seen once. Germline CDR1 and CDR2: SGHVS and FNYEAQ. The V and J ends lost 2 bases and 3 bases, in that order; junction bases with no gene match: 13. The length of the CDR3 is 18 residues. Material for sequencing was whole blood. The origin of this receptor is an adult who was a healthcare worker with PCR-confirmed SARS-CoV-2 infection or an uninfected control (not recorded which). The chain has TRBV7-6 and TRBJ2-7; TRBD2 matches at 10 bases. The CDR3 nucleotides are TGTGCCAGCAGCTTATTTGCGGTAGCGGGAGGTGCAATCTACGAGCAGTACTTC. This sequence encodes CASSLFAVAGGAIYEQYF.